The sequence of this TCR beta chain was determined in a study of blood T cells in healthy people across ages (dated by TCRdb to 2013 to 2016). Background for the entire study: In model experiments, template switching captured roughly one uniquely barcoded TCR beta cDNA molecule for every two T cells. The study measured age-related changes in TCR beta repertoire diversity using deep sequencing normalized with unique cDNA molecular identifiers. The donors were split into four age groups: young (average about 15 years), middle-aged (39), aged (over 55) and long-lived (under 90). To avoid experimental bias, donors of different ages were randomly spread across the sequencing lanes. Using the same blood draw, the study looked at two additional independent replicas of 1 million unique cDNA reads for two donors, one aged 18 to 30 and the other aged 80 or older.

CDR1 and CDR2, looked up from the germline V gene, are SGHRS and YFSETQ. CDR3 length: 16 amino acids, cysteine to phenylalanine. Only the CDR3 DNA stays, 48 bases, in frame from base 1. From V the trimming removes 3 bases and from J it removes 9 bases, while the gene matches leave 12 bases of the junction unaccounted for. The library came from 5' RACE. The data were produced on an Illumina HiSeq 2500. A second about 7 to 11 cycle PCR used a sample-barcoded 5' primer and a J-beta primer mix. A template-switch 5' adaptor carrying 12 random nucleotides introduced a unique molecular identifier onto each TCR beta cDNA molecule. Each sample yielded at least 2.5 million CDR3-containing paired-end reads. First-strand cDNA was synthesized from all RNA with the Mint cDNA synthesis kit, primed by a TRBC-specific oligonucleotide. All cDNA was treated with uracil-DNA glycosylase and then went through a first 18-cycle PCR with the universal primers M1SS and BC2_uni_R. Per the authors' processing: For normalization, 1 million high-quality reads, each with a distinct molecular identifier, were randomly selected from each sample. Instead of being binned into consensus sequences, reads that shared molecular identifiers were thrown out. MiTCR, run with a Q25 quality threshold and the strictest error-elimination algorithm, handled CDR3 identification, clonotype clustering and error correction. A nonparametric unseen species model with Euler transformation was used to estimate lower-bound total TCR beta diversity. The public sequencing data were trimmed at Q25 with fastp and processed into clonotypes with MiXCR by TCRdb, which kept only in-frame beta chains. Each entry merges the rows of one CDR3 protein and shows their most common DNA and genes. The V and J calls reflect TCRdb's pipeline rather than the authors' work. Across this sample there are fewer than 1,000,000 distinct CDR3 sequences, with around half seen only once. Around 18% of the sample goes to the ten largest clones.

Systemically healthy Caucasian individuals from Russia, over 30 in total and aged about 6 to 95 years, were included as donors. About 10 milliliters of peripheral blood were collected from each donor into EDTA-treated Vacutainer tubes. Ficoll-Paque density-gradient centrifugation was used to isolate PBMCs, with at least 6.5 million per sample. Total RNA, at least 6 micrograms per sample, was extracted from PBMCs with Trizol reagent. For every donor, flow cytometry on a PBMC aliquot measured the percentage of naive CD45RAhigh/CD27high T cells. Worth noting for this clonotype: It lacks a known antigen. Qualities for individual bases were not recorded, and no much larger clone is one base off.

Results and caveats for the whole study, not just this receptor: The percentage of naive T cells measured by flow cytometry correlated strongly with observed TCR beta diversity. Since profiling was done on bulk unsorted PBMCs, naive and antigen-experienced compartments could not be conclusively compared. As age increased, observed TCR beta diversity per million T cells dropped in a roughly linear way, and a significant reduction was already evident by age about 40. Donor CMV infection status was unknown, potentially confounding age-related changes in expanded clonotypes. Estimates of total diversity from one million sequenced T cells were regarded as lower bounds and underestimates. Compared with the aged group, more naive CD4+ T cells, fewer expanded clones and increased TCR diversity were shown by the long-lived group, suggesting age selection.

The receptor's source is a man older than 75 in good health. The sample was blood. Rearrangement joined TRBV5-1 to TRBJ2-1, and TRBD2 aligns with 10 junction nucleotides. The nucleotide sequence is given as TGCGCCAGCAGCTCACCGGGACTAGCGAGATTCAGTGAGCAGTTCTTC. Translated, it reads CASSSPGLARFSEQFF.